The 10 T cell receptor beta chains in this list originate from one sample, sequenced in a study of cytomegalovirus exposure and HLA in healthy donors (dated by TCRdb to 2016 to 2017). The library came from the immunoSEQ multiplex PCR assay. For the multiplex PCR, a mixture combining 60 forward primers for TCR Vbeta segments and 13 reverse primers for TCR Jbeta segments was used. TCRdb stores this immuneACCESS table with in-frame sequences only. Part of the clones is absent; in the studies checked, under half of the shortfall reflects unresolved V genes, and no reason is known for the rest. This sample holds 85,000 to 120,000 clones; more than 70% were observed only once. Jointly, the top ten make up around a tenth of the sample. Sequenced input: PBMCs. The receptor source for this set is a male donor in good health and CMV-seropositive.

V usage is TRBV9 and J usage is TRBJ2-3, with TRBD2 as a possible D gene (6 bases). The germline gives CDR1 SGDLS, CDR2 YYNGEE. V shed 0 bases and J shed 3 bases, with 11 bases lying between them. The CDR3 is 15 amino acids. The CDR3 region is CASSVAGDGTDTQYF. Written as DNA, the CDR3 is TGTGCCAGCAGCGTAGCGGGAGACGGTACAGATACGCAGTATTTT.

This clone has a single count. The chain recombines TRBV5-1 with TRBJ2-2, with D perhaps matching TRBD1 (7 bases). The germline V gene has CDR1 SGHRS and CDR2 YFSETQ. This CDR3 contains 19 residues. V dropped 4 bases and J dropped 0 bases, with 22 bases sitting between them. The CDR3 reads CASSDPAGQSTTNTGELFF. The CDR3 coding sequence is TGCGCCAGCAGCGACCCGGCGGGACAGTCAACGACGAACACCGGGGAGCTGTTTTTT.

This clone was observed once. V and J are TRBV7-9 and TRBJ1-6, with D maybe TRBD1 (5 bases). Germline-derived CDR1 and CDR2 are SEHNR and FQNEAQ (reference sequence). V was pared by 7 bases and J by 7 bases, with 14 bases between. CDR3 size: 14 residues. The CDR3 here is CASTRRDRNSPLHF. The CDR3 DNA is TGTGCCAGCACCCGCAGGGATAGAAATTCACCCCTCCACTTT.

The chain combines TRBV28 with TRBJ2-1; 8 bases align to TRBD1. CDR1 is MDHEN and CDR2 is SYDVKM in the germline V gene. The CDR3 contains 14 residues. V was clipped by 5 bases and J by 8 bases; unmatched bases: 8. This CDR3 reads CASSRNRGWDEQFF. As DNA, the CDR3 is TGTGCCAGCAGTAGGAACAGGGGGTGGGATGAGCAGTTCTTC.

This clone was picked up a small number of times. The rearrangement links TRBV6-5 to TRBJ1-2, with D possibly TRBD1 on 5 matching bases. Germline loops: CDR1 MNHEY, CDR2 SVGAGI. Trimming stripped 4 bases from V and 7 bases from J, with 10 bases between. The CDR3 consists of 12 residues. The CDR3 is CASSLQGSGYTF. The CDR3, as DNA: TGTGCCAGCAGTTTGCAGGGTTCTGGCTACACCTTC.

V and J are TRBV7-8 and TRBJ2-3; D not resolved. CDR3 size: 15 residues. Trimming took 0 bases from V and 0 from J, leaving 7 bases between them. Germline V gene lookup returns CDR1 SGHVS and CDR2 FQNEAQ. CDR3 DNA sequence: TGTGCCAGCAGCTTAGCGGCCACGAGCACAGATACGCAGTATTTT. It yields the protein CASSLAATSTDTQYF.

The rearrangement uses TRBV9 and TRBJ2-1, with 13 bases matching TRBD2. The germline V gene has CDR1 SGDLS and CDR2 YYNGEE. This CDR3 has 16 residues. Trimming at V came to 4 bases and at J to 7 bases, leaving 8 bases not matched to a gene. In DNA form, the CDR3 reads TGTGCCAGCAGCCGCTTCGGGACTAGCGGGGTAAATGAGCAGTTCTTC. Translating it yields CASSRFGTSGVNEQFF.

The chain is built from TRBV7-2 and TRBJ1-1; D remains ambiguous. Germline loops: CDR1 SGHTA, CDR2 FQGNSA. CDR3 length: 15 residues. Trimming removed 2 bases at V and 0 bases at J, with 10 bases between. CDR3 nucleotide sequence: TGTGCCAGCAGCTTAATTGCGGGAATGAACACTGAAGCTTTCTTT. Amino acid sequence: CASSLIAGMNTEAFF.

The gene calls are TRBV19 and TRBJ2-5; a weak D match, TRBD1 (6 bases). Trimming cost V 8 bases and J 5 bases, with 9 bases left between them. The CDR3 sequence is 11 residues long. Germline lookup yields CDR1 LNHDA and CDR2 SQIVND (reference sequence). CDR3 in DNA: TGTGCCAGTTTACAGGGCGAGACCCAGTACTTC. It specifies CASLQGETQYF.

This chain uses TRBV6-5 with TRBJ1-2, with 9 nucleotides matching TRBD1. J was trimmed by 5 bases and V by 6 bases; bases with no gene match: 4. Germline V gene data show CDR1 as MNHEY and CDR2 as SVGAGI. The CDR3 has 13 amino acids. The CDR3 loop reads CASRQGAGYGYTF. CDR3 nucleotides: TGTGCCAGCAGACAGGGGGCAGGATATGGCTACACCTTC.